This record concerns one T cell receptor beta chain sequence. Its antigen is undetermined. The data derive from a study of monozygotic twins with cystic fibrosis. Sequenced by immunoSEQ multiplex PCR; TCRdb stores in-frame clones only, minus some. The sample yields some 33,000 clones, 75% to 95% seen once. CDR3 length: 19 residues. Looked up from germline, CDR1 is LNHDA and CDR2 is SQIVND (reference sequence). V lost 3 bases to trimming and J lost 2 bases; unmatched junction nucleotides: 14. Study outcomes and limitations: Shared CDR3 numbers were not associated with age, concordance or severity.

What was sequenced was blood. This chain links TRBV19 with TRBJ1-5, with 9 positions matching TRBD1. The TCR originated in a boy aged 2 to 10 with cystic fibrosis. The CDR3 spells CASSISPGQGPYGNQPQHF. Written as DNA, the CDR3 is TGTGCCAGTAGTATCTCTCCGGGACAGGGCCCCTACGGCAATCAGCCCCAGCATTTT. Using reference TRBV19 and TRBJ1-5 for the parts outside the CDR3, the full variable domain is DGGITQSPKYLFRKEGQNVTLSCEQNLNHDAMYWYRQDPGQGLRLIYYSQIVNDFQKGDIAEGYSVSREKKESFPLTVTSAQKNPTAFYLCASSISPGQGPYGNQPQHFGDGTRLSIL.